One T cell receptor beta chain is described in this entry. This record belongs to a study of glioma-infiltrating T cells after dendritic cell vaccination. Study-level background: Patients received three intradermal dendritic cell vaccine injections at biweekly intervals.

None of the glioblastoma patients had an isocitrate dehydrogenase mutation. PBMC sampling occurred before vaccination, two weeks after the third dose, and at progression. Amplification used 60 V beta primers and 13 J beta primers. The repertoire was sequenced with immunoSEQ multiplex PCR; TCRdb's copy has only in-frame clones and lacks some. This table holds under 100,000 clones, roughly 83% found once. The CDR3 length is 15 residues. V was clipped by 2 bases and J by 0 bases; unmatched bases: 2. The germline gives CDR1 LNHDA, CDR2 SQIVND (reference sequence). The sample here was blood, taken before dendritic cell vaccination. The clonotype originates from a human donor with glioblastoma. The chain is built from TRBV19 and TRBJ2-3, with 7 bases identical to TRBD2. CDR3 DNA sequence: TGTGCCAGTAGTATACTAGCGGAGAGCACAGATACGCAGTATTTT. Its translation is CASSILAESTDTQYF.